This TCR beta chain appears in the sequencing data of a study of cytomegalovirus exposure and HLA in healthy donors. Points on this clone: What it recognizes is unknown.

Study-level results: A later analysis found that most CMV-associated TCR beta chains appeared HLA-restricted.

60 Vbeta and 13 Jbeta primers were used in PCR. Data came from immunoSEQ multiplex PCR; TCRdb stores just in-frame clones and leaves some out. The sample records about 170,000 clones, about 65% being singletons. Sequenced input: PBMCs. This receptor was obtained from a man aged 35-49 years in good health and CMV-seropositive.

The CDR3 loop reads CASSQFGGDYGYTF. CDR3 sequence (DNA): TGCGCCAGCAGCCAATTCGGAGGAGACTATGGCTACACCTTC. This chain uses TRBV4-3 with TRBJ1-2; D not resolved. The CDR3 runs to 14 residues. V lost 2 bases, J lost 3 bases, and 10 bases lay in between. Per germline, CDR1 LGHNA and CDR2 YSLEER.